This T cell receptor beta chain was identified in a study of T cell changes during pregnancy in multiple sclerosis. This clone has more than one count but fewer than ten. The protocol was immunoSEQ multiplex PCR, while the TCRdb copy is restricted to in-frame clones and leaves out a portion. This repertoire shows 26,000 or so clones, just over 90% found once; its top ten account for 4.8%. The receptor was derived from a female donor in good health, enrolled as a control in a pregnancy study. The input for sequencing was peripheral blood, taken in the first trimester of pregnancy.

CDR3 coding DNA: TGTGCCAGCAGCGGGGCGGAGGGTTTCACCGGGGAGCTGTTTTTT. It codes for CASSGAEGFTGELFF. The gene calls are TRBV7-9 and TRBJ2-2, with a weak D call TRBD2 (6 bases). This CDR3 is 15 amino acids long. Germline-derived CDR1 and CDR2 are SEHNR and FQNEAQ (reference sequence). The ends were cut back, 5 bases at V and 4 bases at J, with 14 bases in the middle.